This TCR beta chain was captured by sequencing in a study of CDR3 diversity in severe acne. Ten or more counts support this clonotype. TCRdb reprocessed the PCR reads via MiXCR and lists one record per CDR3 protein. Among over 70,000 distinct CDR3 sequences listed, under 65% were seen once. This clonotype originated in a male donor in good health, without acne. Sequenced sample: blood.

The CDR3 DNA reads as TGTGCCAGCAGTAAGGTAGCCACCGGGGAGCTGTTTTTT. It specifies CASSKVATGELFF. The rearrangement joins TRBV6-4 to TRBJ2-2, with D hard to call. The germline V gene has CDR1 MRHNA and CDR2 SNTAGT. V was cut by 5 bases and J by 4 bases, with 8 bases left in between. The CDR3 is made up of 13 amino acids.